The 27 T cell receptor beta chains given below trace back to one sample, sequenced in a study of T cell responses to AZD1222 COVID-19 vaccine. Repertoires were generated with immunoSEQ multiplex PCR, while TCRdb's copy carries only in-frame clones and drops some. Here the sample spans about 120,000 clones, about nine tenths being singletons. Sample: peripheral blood, taken 28 days after the second dose of the MenACWY control vaccine. The source is an adult who received the MenACWY meningococcal vaccine as a control.

The chain is built from TRBV12-3 or TRBV12-4 and TRBJ1-2; no definite D call. V was trimmed by 3 bases and J by 1 base, leaving 6 bases between them. The length of the CDR3 is 13 residues. The CDR3 region is CASSFGSNYGYTF. For the CDR3, the DNA is TGTGCCAGCAGTTTTGGCAGTAACTATGGCTACACCTTC.

CDR3 protein: CASSRALGTDTQYF. The CDR3 DNA follows: TGTGCCAGCAGCCGGGCCCTGGGCACAGATACGCAGTATTTT. The V call is TRBV7-9, the J call TRBJ2-3; D gene uncertain. The ends were cut back, 5 bases at V and 1 base at J, with 10 bases in the middle. The V gene's germline CDR1 is SEHNR and CDR2 FQNEAQ (reference sequence). The CDR3 loop spans 14 amino acids.

The genes are TRBV5-6 and TRBJ2-1, with D perhaps TRBD1 (6 bases). Per germline, CDR1 SGHDT and CDR2 YYEEEE. The CDR3 spans 15 residues. V shed 1 base and J shed 6 bases, with 14 bases lying between them. CDR3 region: CASSLKGDPANEQFF. In nucleotides, the CDR3 is TGTGCCAGCAGCTTGAAGGGGGACCCAGCCAATGAGCAGTTCTTC.

The chain has TRBV7-2 and TRBJ1-1; D gene ambiguous. The CDR3 covers 15 residues. V dropped 0 bases and J dropped 0 bases, with 8 bases sitting between them. The germline V gene encodes CDR1 SGHTA and CDR2 FQGNSA. CDR3 bases: TGTGCCAGCAGCTTAGCGACACTTATGAACACTGAAGCTTTCTTT. Translating gives CASSLATLMNTEAFF.

This rearrangement joins TRBV6-2 or TRBV6-3 to TRBJ2-2; 7 nucleotides line up with TRBD2. Germline V gene data show CDR1 as MNHEY and CDR2 as SVGEGT. The CDR3 covers 16 residues. V shed 0 bases, J shed 0 bases, and the junction held 1 base outside the gene matches. CDR3 protein: CASSYSSGSNTGELFF. CDR3 sequence (DNA): TGTGCCAGCAGTTACTCTAGCGGGTCGAACACCGGGGAGCTGTTTTTT.

This chain joins TRBV3-1 (or the pseudogene TRBV3-2) and TRBJ2-1; 14 positions agree with TRBD2. This CDR3 has 21 residues. The V and J ends lost 3 bases and 2 bases, in that order; junction bases with no gene match: 15. The V gene's germline CDR1 is LGHDT and CDR2 YNNKEL (reference sequence). CDR3 sequence: CASSHDLTGTSGSGAYNEQFF. The CDR3 bases are TGTGCCAGCAGCCATGACCTCACCGGGACTAGCGGGAGTGGCGCCTACAATGAGCAGTTCTTC.

This clone occurred once. CDR3 residues: CASRQYSNQPQHF. In DNA form, the CDR3 reads TGCGCCAGCAGACAGTATAGCAATCAGCCCCAGCATTTT. The rearrangement uses TRBV10-1 and TRBJ1-5; D uncertain. Trimming took off 6 bases at V and 0 bases at J, with 6 bases between the two ends. Germline CDR1 and CDR2: WNHNN and SYGVQD (reference sequence). The CDR3 has 13 residues.

For the CDR3, the DNA is TGTGCCAGCAGTTTAAGGGGGAGAATCAAGAATGAGCAGTTCTTC. Translated: CASSLRGRIKNEQFF. The gene calls are TRBV28 and TRBJ2-1; the D gene is possibly TRBD1 (6 bases). CDR3 length: 15 amino acids. Germline loops: CDR1 MDHEN, CDR2 SYDVKM. Between the trimmed V and J ends, which lost 2 bases and 7 bases, there was a span of 15 bases.

The genes are TRBV9 and TRBJ2-7; 11 bases agree with TRBD2. V shed 4 bases, J shed 7 bases, and the junction held 16 bases outside the gene matches. The germline V gene has CDR1 SGDLS and CDR2 YYNGEE. The CDR3 runs to 17 residues. As DNA, the CDR3 is TGTGCCAGCAGCCCCTCCCTTCCGCTAGCGGGAGGAAAGGAGCAGTACTTC. This translates into CASSPSLPLAGGKEQYF.

The CDR3 here is CASSDGVGRGETQYF. The CDR3, as DNA: TGTGCCAGCAGCGACGGGGTGGGGCGGGGAGAGACCCAGTACTTC. The rearrangement joins TRBV5-6 to TRBJ2-5, with D perhaps matching TRBD2 (6 bases). CDR3 length equals 15 residues. The V gene's germline CDR1 is SGHDT and CDR2 YYEEEE. Trimming stripped 4 bases from V and 4 bases from J, with 17 bases between.

The chain has TRBV6-5 and TRBJ1-5; tentatively, D is TRBD1 (5 bases). Trimming stripped 8 bases from V and 6 bases from J, with 17 bases between. The CDR3 consists of 14 residues. Germline lookup yields CDR1 MNHEY and CDR2 SVGAGI. CDR3: CASARAEGRQPQHF. CDR3 nucleotides: TGTGCCAGCGCCCGGGCCGAGGGGCGTCAGCCCCAGCATTTT.

This chain joins TRBV24-1 and TRBJ2-2; weak D call: TRBD1 (6 bases). Per germline, CDR1 KGHDR and CDR2 SFDVKD. The CDR3 length is 16 residues. The ends were cut back, 5 bases at V and 2 bases at J, with 14 bases in the middle. The CDR3 DNA sequence: TGTGCCACCAGTGGCGTGACAGGCGGAAACACCGGGGAGCTGTTTTTT. It specifies CATSGVTGGNTGELFF.

The chain combines TRBV4-2 with TRBJ1-1, with TRBD1 as a possible D gene (6 bases). This CDR3 contains 15 residues. CDR1 is LGHNA, CDR2 YNFKEQ, per germline. V lost 0 bases, J lost 3 bases, and 11 bases lay in between. CDR3: CASSQDKGTYTEAFF. CDR3 in DNA: TGTGCCAGCAGCCAAGATAAGGGGACATACACTGAAGCTTTCTTT.

The rearrangement links TRBV7-2 to TRBJ2-1; D is undetermined. CDR3 size: 12 residues. Germline CDR1 and CDR2: SGHTA and FQGNSA. Trimming pared 4 bases from V and 7 bases from J, leaving 8 bases between. CDR3 amino acids: CASSSYGNEQFF. CDR3 bases: TGTGCCAGCAGCTCGTATGGAAATGAGCAGTTCTTC.

The rearrangement links TRBV7-9 to TRBJ1-2; TRBD1 aligns across 8 bases. CDR1 SEHNR and CDR2 FQNEAQ come from the germline V gene (reference sequence). With 1 base clipped from V and 8 bases from J, the junction kept 6 bases outside the gene matches. This CDR3 has 14 residues. In DNA form, the CDR3 reads TGTGCCAGCAGCTTAGGTCAGGGGGCGGAGGGCTACACCTTC. Residues: CASSLGQGAEGYTF.

This chain uses TRBV7-2 with TRBJ2-2; D is unresolved. The V and J ends lost 0 bases and 0 bases respectively, with 5 bases between them. The CDR3 runs to 15 residues. Germline CDR1 SGHTA, CDR2 FQGNSA. CDR3 residues: CASSLARSNTGELFF. The CDR3 DNA reads TGTGCCAGCAGCTTAGCCAGATCGAACACCGGGGAGCTGTTTTTT. The whole variable domain, remainder taken from reference TRBV7-2 and TRBJ2-2, is GAGVSQSPSNKVTEKGKDVELRCDPISGHTALYWYRQSLGQGLEFLIYFQGNSAPDKSGLPSDRFSAERTGGSVSTLTIQRTQQEDSAVYLCASSLARSNTGELFFGEGSRLTVL.

The CDR3 DNA reads TGTGCCTGGAAGACAGGGCCCCACACCGGGGAGCTGTTTTTT. This codes for CAWKTGPHTGELFF. The chain employs TRBV30 and TRBJ2-2; TRBD1 matches at 7 bases. CDR1 GTSNPN and CDR2 SVGIG come from the germline V gene (reference sequence). V shed 4 bases, J shed 3 bases, and the junction held 5 bases outside the gene matches. CDR3 length: 14 amino acids. Supplemented by reference TRBV30 and TRBJ2-2, the full variable domain reads SQTIHQWPATLVQPVGSPLSLECTVEGTSNPNLYWYRQAAGRGLQLLFYSVGIGQISSEVPQNLSASRPQDRQFILSSKKLLLSDSGFYLCAWKTGPHTGELFFGEGSRLTVL.

This chain connects TRBV12-3 or TRBV12-4 to TRBJ2-3, with 12 bases that match TRBD2. The V segment lost 5 bases and the J segment 14 bases; nucleotides outside the gene matches: 8. There are 13 residues in the CDR3. In DNA form, the CDR3 reads TGTGCCAGCAGTGTAGGACTAGCGGGGAAATCGTATTTT. Encoded protein: CASSVGLAGKSYF.

This chain connects TRBV10-3 to TRBJ1-5, with a tentative D call TRBD1 (5 bases). Germline V gives CDR1 ENHRY, CDR2 SYGVKD. V dropped 3 bases and J dropped 4 bases, with 7 bases sitting between them. CDR3 length equals 13 residues. CDR3 sequence (DNA): TGTGCCATCAGTGAACGGGGGAATCAGCCCCAGCATTTT. Its translation: CAISERGNQPQHF.

This clone was found once. The chain uses TRBV7-9 and TRBJ1-6; D is unresolved. Germline V lookup: CDR1 SEHNR, CDR2 FQNEAQ (reference sequence). With 4 bases removed from V and 7 bases from J, the gap between germline ends came to 8 bases. The CDR3 length is 13 residues. For the CDR3, the DNA is TGTGCCAGCAGCTCGGCTAACAATTCACCCCTCCACTTT. Residues: CASSSANNSPLHF.

Worth noting for this clone: Different DNA sequences within this sample yield the same CDR3. The chain employs TRBV18 and TRBJ2-1; 15 nucleotides agree with TRBD2. The germline V gene encodes CDR1 KGHSH and CDR2 LQKENI. This CDR3 comprises 16 residues. Losses at the gene ends were 3 bases for V and 7 bases for J; bases not matched to a gene: 4. The CDR3 reads CASSPPGTSGGNEQFF. The CDR3 DNA sequence: TGTGCCAGCTCACCCCCCGGGACTAGCGGGGGGAATGAGCAGTTCTTC.

The chain couples TRBV10-3 to TRBJ1-5; TRBD1 might be the D (6 bases). The CDR3 has 16 amino acids. V lost 0 bases to trimming and J lost 3 bases, with 12 bases between them. The germline CDR1 and CDR2 sequences are ENHRY and SYGVKD. The CDR3: CAISESVGGNNQPQHF. The CDR3 nucleotides are TGTGCCATCAGTGAGTCCGTAGGGGGGAACAATCAGCCCCAGCATTTT.

This clone was counted only a few times. This chain links TRBV6-5 with TRBJ1-5; D is perhaps TRBD1 (6 bases). This CDR3 region has 15 residues. Between the trimmed V and J ends, which lost 6 bases and 4 bases, there was a span of 16 bases. Germline V gene lookup returns CDR1 MNHEY and CDR2 SVGAGI. CDR3: CASRTQGNGNQPQHF. DNA of the CDR3: TGTGCCAGCAGAACACAGGGAAACGGAAATCAGCCCCAGCATTTT.

The chain combines TRBV18 with TRBJ1-2, with D hard to call. The CDR3 spans 15 residues. Germline V gene data show CDR1 as KGHSH and CDR2 as LQKENI. Trimming cost V 3 bases and J 4 bases, with 15 bases left between them. The chain's CDR3 is CASSPGSSGSYGYTF. CDR3 DNA sequence: TGTGCCAGCTCACCGGGGTCAAGCGGATCCTATGGCTACACCTTC.

This clone was recorded once. The chain uses TRBV28 and TRBJ2-1; no clear D. CDR1 is MDHEN, CDR2 SYDVKM, per germline. Trimming removed 5 bases from V and 2 bases from J, with 7 bases in between. The CDR3 sequence is 13 residues long. The CDR3 protein is CASSHGAYNEQFF. The CDR3 region has the DNA TGTGCCAGCAGTCACGGAGCCTACAATGAGCAGTTCTTC. Filled out from reference TRBV28 and TRBJ2-1, the complete variable domain reads DVKVTQSSRYLVKRTGEKVFLECVQDMDHENMFWYRQDPGLGLRLIYFSYDVKMKEKGDIPEGYSVSREKKERFSLILESASTNQTSMYLCASSHGAYNEQFFGPGTRLTVL.

This sequence joins TRBV29-1 and TRBJ2-7, with D perhaps TRBD1 or TRBD2 (7 bases each). The CDR3 loop spans 13 amino acids. Germline V gene sequence: CDR1 SQVTM, CDR2 ANQGSEA. Between the trimmed V and J ends, which lost 4 bases and 4 bases, there was a span of 14 bases. CDR3 bases: TGCAGCGTTGCAAGCAGGGGGGGATACGAGCAGTACTTC. The encoded protein is CSVASRGGYEQYF.

This clone has only a few counts. V is TRBV3-1 (or the pseudogene TRBV3-2) and J is TRBJ2-3; D unresolved. The CDR3 is made up of 14 amino acids. Trimming took off 2 bases at V and 3 bases at J, with 9 bases between the two ends. Germline V gives CDR1 LGHDT, CDR2 YNNKEL (reference sequence). CDR3 DNA: TGTGCCAGCAGCCAATACGTAAAGACAGATACGCAGTATTTT. This sequence encodes CASSQYVKTDTQYF.